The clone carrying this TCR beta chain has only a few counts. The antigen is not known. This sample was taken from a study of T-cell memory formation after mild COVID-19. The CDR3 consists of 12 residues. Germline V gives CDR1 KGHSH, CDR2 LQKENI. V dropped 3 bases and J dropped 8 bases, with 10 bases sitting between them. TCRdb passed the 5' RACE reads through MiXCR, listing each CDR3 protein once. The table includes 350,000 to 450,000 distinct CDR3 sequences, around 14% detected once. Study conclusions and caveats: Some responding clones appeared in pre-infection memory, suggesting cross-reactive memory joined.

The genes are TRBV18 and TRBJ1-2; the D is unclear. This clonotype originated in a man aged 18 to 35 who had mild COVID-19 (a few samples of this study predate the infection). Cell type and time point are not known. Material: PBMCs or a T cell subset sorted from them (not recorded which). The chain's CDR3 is CASSPGQRGYTF. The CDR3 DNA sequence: TGTGCCAGCTCACCGGGCCAAAGGGGCTACACCTTC.